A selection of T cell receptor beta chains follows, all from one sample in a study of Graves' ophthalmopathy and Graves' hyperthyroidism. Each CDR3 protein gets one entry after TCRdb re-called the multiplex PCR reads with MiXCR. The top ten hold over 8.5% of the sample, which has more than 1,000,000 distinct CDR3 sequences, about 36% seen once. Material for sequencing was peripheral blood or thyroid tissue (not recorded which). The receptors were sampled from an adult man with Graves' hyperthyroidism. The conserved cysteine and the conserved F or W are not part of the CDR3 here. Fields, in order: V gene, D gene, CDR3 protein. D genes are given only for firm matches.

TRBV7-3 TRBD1 ASSRQGWTEAF
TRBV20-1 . SARDGTTGELF
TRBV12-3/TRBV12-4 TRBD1 ASSRMSGQGSYEQY
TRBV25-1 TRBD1 ASSDSGTGRYQPQH
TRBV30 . AWTPGHGQGAF
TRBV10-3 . AISDRATYGYT
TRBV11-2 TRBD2 ASSLRLARGMGTQY
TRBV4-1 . ASSQGRWGYEQY
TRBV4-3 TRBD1 ASSQTGGVQPQH
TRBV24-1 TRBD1 ATSDSGTGAYEQY
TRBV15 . ATSEAETGYHQPQH
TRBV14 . ASSQDLGGVYGYT
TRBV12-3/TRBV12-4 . ASSLSGFSGHRETQY
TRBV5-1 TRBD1 ASSKGQSTTGELF
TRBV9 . ASSVTSTDTQY
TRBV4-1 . ASSQDGAAQH
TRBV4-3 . ASSQDARDGLPGELF
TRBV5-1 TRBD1 ASSTGQYEQY
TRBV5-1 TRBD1 ASSTGGTNTGELF
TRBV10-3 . AISDQGDTEAF
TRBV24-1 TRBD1 ATGGQGGEKLF
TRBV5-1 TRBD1 ASSLRTGISYEQY
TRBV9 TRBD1 ASSRGQPNTGELF
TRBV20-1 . SARSPNTEAF
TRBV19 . ASSISGWGNQPQH
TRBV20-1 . SARGASYEQY
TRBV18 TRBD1 ASSFGGQTYGYT
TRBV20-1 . SARDHGQRYEQY
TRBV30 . AWSVMGTQY
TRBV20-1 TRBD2 SARDARGSSYEQY
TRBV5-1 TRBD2 ASSSVTSGGGYEQY
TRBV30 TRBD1 AWSDRGTEAF
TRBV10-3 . AIRAGADQPQH
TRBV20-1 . SANPQGQVGGTQY
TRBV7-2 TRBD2 ASSLVVGLAGAFTGELF
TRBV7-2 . ASSLRYGQPEAF
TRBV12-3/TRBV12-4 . ASSYGNGGRGENTEAF
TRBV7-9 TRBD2 ASSSRESGGPPEQY
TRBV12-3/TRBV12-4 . ASRLRNQETQY
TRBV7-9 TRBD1 ASSPTGMQGYT
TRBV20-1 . SAVAQGFEKLF
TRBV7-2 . ASSLFGVAEQY
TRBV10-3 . ASSPGHWAEPETSGANVLT
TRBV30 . AWSSWRLGTEAF
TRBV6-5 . ASSSTGTGNEKLF
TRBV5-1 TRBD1 ASSFTGTASYSEAF
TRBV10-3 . AISESPLGTPNTGELF
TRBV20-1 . SARVTLGGNSPLH
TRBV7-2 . ASSPRWDEQY
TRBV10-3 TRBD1 AITSDRSSYEQY
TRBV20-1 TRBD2 SARRAGGQETQY
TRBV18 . ASSPLGLNYGYT
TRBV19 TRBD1 ASSKIPGQGSYEQY